This T cell receptor (beta chain) was recorded in a study of graft-versus-host responses after intestinal transplantation (dated by TCRdb to the early 2020s). Background on the whole study: The transplants that recipients got were multivisceral, liver-intestinal, or isolated intestinal. Every recipient was given anti-thymocyte globulin induction, then maintenance tacrolimus and steroids for approximately 3 years. After intestinal transplantation, graft-versus-host and host-versus-graft alloreactive T cell clones in the graft, circulation and bone marrow were tracked using bulk TCR-beta CDR3 sequencing. To identify alloreactive clones, pre-transplant mixed lymphocyte reaction products were sequenced and compared with unstimulated pre-transplant donor and recipient T cells. A cohort of some 24 intestinal transplant recipients, including one retransplant, was enrolled, and a few patients lacking pretransplant specimens were excluded. A peak of at least 4% donor T cells among recipient peripheral blood mononuclear cells was the definition used for donor T cell macrochimerism. Rather than going through the commercial service, samples from a few later patients were sequenced in-house on an Illumina MiSeq and processed with MiXCR.

According to the germline V gene, CDR1 reads SGHTA and CDR2 reads FQGTGA. V drops 6 bases and J drops 2 bases, leaving 17 bases in between. The CDR3 spans 16 residues, from the cysteine through the phenylalanine. Of all the DNA, just the CDR3 is kept, 48 bases in frame from base 1. Blood samples were collected up to 4 times in the first month after transplant and then at least monthly when available. The protocol used for the library was the immunoSEQ multiplex PCR assay. Adaptive Biotechnologies carried out high-throughput TCR-beta CDR3 sequencing of genomic DNA for most patients. On the study's bioinformatics: TCR sequencing data for 18 patients were retrieved from Adaptive's ImmunoSEQ software; three other patients were processed with MiXCR and VDJtools. Because the origin of CDR3 nucleotide sequences shared between donor and recipient could not be assigned, those sequences were removed. To count as alloreactive, a clone needed at least 2-fold expansion over unstimulated cells and a minimum CFSE-low frequency of 0.002% (template counts) or 0.001% (read counts). Mappable clones were those detected in sequenced pre-transplant spleen, lymph node, or MLR CFSE-low populations of the donor or recipient. Cumulative frequency of alloreactive clones was calculated as a percentage of all sequences weighted by copy number. The clones in this table, taken by TCRdb from immuneACCESS, are in-frame only. Not every clone is retained; where verified, under half of the shortfall comes from an unresolved V gene, and the cause of the rest is unknown. V, J and clone size are taken as reported in that table, and D and trimming were inferred from the DNA itself. The table for this sample lists tens of thousands of clones; approximately 92% of them were counted only once. The biggest ten clones account for approximately 0.73% of the sample.

Study-wide findings and limitations: Early after transplant, declines in HvG clones were associated with peak levels of circulating GvH clones. The conclusions were limited by the relatively low number and heterogeneity of the intestinal transplant patients. High GvH to HvG T cell clonal ratios were observed in the allografts of patients with donor T cell macrochimerism. GvH clones turned up in recipient bone marrow, with some appearing earlier in ileal mucosa or blood, a pattern consistent with an intestinal mucosal origin.

A word on this clone: Its recognized antigen is unknown. Base-call qualities are not available, and no considerably larger clone is one nucleotide away.

The input for sequencing was PBMCs, taken 98 days after intestinal transplantation. The rearrangement combines TRBV7-3 with TRBJ2-1; the D gene may be TRBD1 or TRBD2, since each aligns over 5 bases. The source is a human patient who received an intestinal transplant, so some T cells may come from the graft donor. The CDR3 is CASSSSGGSAYNEQFF. In nucleotides, the sequence is TGTGCCAGCAGTTCTAGTGGGGGAAGCGCCTACAATGAGCAGTTCTTC.